One and the same sample provided the 17 T cell receptor beta chains below, sequenced in a study of T cell responses to AZD1222 COVID-19 vaccine. Using immunoSEQ multiplex PCR, the repertoire was profiled, and TCRdb retains in-frame clones only, with some absent. This sample has about 130,000 clones; about 92% occur once, and the top ten carry about 4%. The sample consisted of peripheral blood, taken on day 0 of MenACWY control vaccination. The receptors shown here come from an adult in good health.

J is TRBJ2-1 and V is TRBV6-5; unclear D gene. The length of the CDR3 is 14 residues. CDR1 MNHEY and CDR2 SVGAGI come from the germline V gene. Between the trimmed V and J ends, which lost 0 bases and 9 bases, there was a span of 12 bases. The CDR3 DNA reads TGTGCCAGCAGTTACTCGATCGCAGTCCCTGAGCAGTTCTTC. It translates to CASSYSIAVPEQFF.

The chain combines TRBV18 with TRBJ2-1; D is unclear. The ends were cut back, 2 bases at V and 4 bases at J, with 9 bases in the middle. Germline CDR1 reads KGHSH; CDR2 reads LQKENI. There are 14 residues in the CDR3. This chain's CDR3 is CASSPFGGYNEQFF. CDR3 DNA: TGTGCCAGCTCACCATTCGGCGGTTACAATGAGCAGTTCTTC.

The chain recombines TRBV28 with TRBJ1-1; 10 bases line up with TRBD1. V trimming: 3 bases; J trimming: 4 bases; junction bases outside the gene matches: 11. Germline V gives CDR1 MDHEN, CDR2 SYDVKM. This CDR3 region has 17 residues. The CDR3 nucleotides read TGTGCCAGCAGTTTCCCACGGGACAGGGGTGTTCCCACTGAAGCTTTCTTT. Residues: CASSFPRDRGVPTEAFF.

The J gene is TRBJ1-2, the V gene TRBV6-5; weak D call: TRBD1 (6 bases). The ends were cut back, 6 bases at V and 4 bases at J, with 12 bases in the middle. Germline assignment: CDR1 MNHEY and CDR2 SVGAGI. The CDR3 extends over 13 amino acids. The CDR3: CASSPGALYGYTF. In nucleotides, the CDR3 is TGTGCCAGCAGCCCGGGGGCCCTCTATGGCTACACCTTC.

The rearrangement links TRBV19 to TRBJ2-2, with 12 nucleotides matching TRBD1. Germline values: CDR1 LNHDA, CDR2 SQIVND (reference sequence). The CDR3 runs to 16 residues. V was pared by 4 bases and J by 3 bases, with 3 bases of the junction left unmatched. CDR3 nucleotide sequence: TGTGCCAGTAGTAAGGGGACAGGGGGCGACACCGGGGAGCTGTTTTTT. The encoded protein is CASSKGTGGDTGELFF.

This clone was detected once. The chain links TRBV15 to TRBJ2-1; 12 nucleotides agree with TRBD2. Trimming took 3 bases from V and 6 from J; bases not matched to a gene: 12. CDR1 LNHNV and CDR2 YYDKDF come from the germline V gene (reference sequence). The CDR3 contains 18 residues. The CDR3 is CATSRTSGSYSLGNEQFF. Written as DNA, the CDR3 is TGTGCCACCAGCAGGACTAGCGGGAGTTATAGCCTGGGCAATGAGCAGTTCTTC. Full variable domain (outside the CDR3, taken from reference TRBV15 and TRBJ2-1): DAMVIQNPRYQVTQFGKPVTLSCSQTLNHNVMYWYQQKSSQAPKLLFHYYDKDFNNEADTPDNFQSRRPNTSFCFLDIRSPGLGDTAMYLCATSRTSGSYSLGNEQFFGPGTRLTVL.

The rearrangement links TRBV7-6 to TRBJ2-7; the D gene is possibly TRBD1 (5 bases). The CDR3 is made up of 15 amino acids. CDR1 and CDR2 from the germline V gene are SGHVS and FNYEAQ. V lost 5 bases and J lost 2, with 16 bases in between. The CDR3 sequence: CASSQTVGGPYEQYF. CDR3 coding DNA: TGTGCCAGCAGCCAGACAGTCGGTGGGCCCTACGAGCAGTACTTC.

The V and J genes are TRBV4-3 and TRBJ2-1, with 7 bases aligning to TRBD1. The CDR3 consists of 12 residues. V was pared by 1 base and J by 12 bases, with 3 bases of the junction left unmatched. CDR1 and CDR2 (germline): LGHNA, YSLEER. The chain's CDR3 is CASSQGGGGQFF. The CDR3 nucleotides are TGCGCCAGCAGCCAAGGAGGGGGCGGGCAGTTCTTC.

The rearrangement links TRBV24-1 to TRBJ1-2; 7 positions match TRBD1. CDR1 KGHDR and CDR2 SFDVKD come from the germline V gene. V shed 3 bases, J shed 4 bases, and the junction held 10 bases outside the gene matches. This CDR3 spans 16 amino acids. The chain's CDR3 is CATSDETGSFGYGYTF. The CDR3 coding sequence is TGTGCCACCAGTGATGAGACAGGGTCTTTCGGCTATGGCTACACCTTC.

This clone was detected only once. CDR3: CASSPPRALNYEQYV. The CDR3 region has the DNA TGTGCCAGCAGCCCCCCCCGGGCCCTCAATTACGAGCAGTACGTC. V is TRBV6-2 or TRBV6-3 and J is TRBJ2-7, with no clear D. Germline V gives CDR1 MNHEY, CDR2 SVGEGT. V lost 6 bases and J 4 bases, leaving 19 bases between the germline ends. The CDR3 consists of 15 residues.

The chain couples TRBV7-2 to TRBJ2-7; 9 positions match TRBD2. Germline V gene sequence: CDR1 SGHTA, CDR2 FQGNSA. V dropped 3 bases and J dropped 0; count of bases not matched to a gene: 15. CDR3 length: 19 amino acids. CDR3 amino acids: CASSLGGGLAGPSSYEQYV. The CDR3 DNA reads TGTGCCAGCAGCTTGGGTGGGGGGCTAGCGGGGCCGAGCTCCTACGAGCAGTACGTC.

J is TRBJ2-1 and V is TRBV7-2; D unresolved. Trimming removed 6 bases from V and 3 bases from J, with 12 bases in between. This CDR3 is 14 amino acids long. The germline V gene has CDR1 SGHTA and CDR2 FQGNSA. The chain's CDR3 is CASSLTDGYNEQFF. In nucleotides, the CDR3 is TGTGCCAGCAGTCTAACGGACGGCTACAATGAGCAGTTCTTC.

The gene calls are TRBV9 and TRBJ1-3, with unresolved D. V was cut by 0 bases and J by 2 bases, with 9 bases left in between. The CDR3 is 15 residues long. Germline CDR1 SGDLS, CDR2 YYNGEE. The CDR3: CASSVGNSPGNTIYF. CDR3 sequence (DNA): TGTGCCAGCAGCGTAGGAAATTCACCTGGAAACACCATATATTTT. Supplemented by reference TRBV9 and TRBJ1-3, the full variable domain reads DSGVTQTPKHLITATGQRVTLRCSPRSGDLSVYWYQQSLDQGLQFLIQYYNGEERAKGNILERFSAQQFPDLHSELNLSSLELGDSALYFCASSVGNSPGNTIYFGEGSWLTVV.

The V and J genes are TRBV27 and TRBJ1-1, with unresolved D. V was shortened by 5 bases and J by 5 bases, with 15 bases between the two germline ends. The CDR3 extends over 14 amino acids. CDR1 and CDR2 from the germline V gene are MNHEY and SMNVEV (reference sequence). CDR3 residues: CASSAQLLVTEAFF. The CDR3, as DNA: TGTGCCAGCAGTGCTCAATTGCTGGTAACTGAAGCTTTCTTT.

This clone was recorded once. J is TRBJ1-3 and V is TRBV7-9; TRBD1 might be the D (5 bases). The V gene's germline CDR1 is SEHNR and CDR2 FQNEAQ (reference sequence). Trimming removed 4 bases from V and 3 bases from J, with 16 bases in between. This CDR3 region has 16 residues. In DNA, the CDR3 is TGTGCCAGCAGCTCCTGGGGGGAGCAATTTGGAAACACCATATATTTT. This sequence encodes CASSSWGEQFGNTIYF.

This chain connects TRBV30 to TRBJ2-1, with D possibly being TRBD2 (5 bases). Germline values: CDR1 GTSNPN, CDR2 SVGIG (reference sequence). Between the trimmed V and J ends, which lost 0 bases and 11 bases, there was a span of 11 bases. This CDR3 has 12 residues. The DNA for the CDR3 is TGTGCCTGGAGTGTGATTGAGGGCCAGCAGTTCTTC. Protein sequence: CAWSVIEGQQFF. The complete variable domain, with remaining parts taken from reference TRBV30 and TRBJ2-1, reads SQTIHQWPATLVQPVGSPLSLECTVEGTSNPNLYWYRQAAGRGLQLLFYSVGIGQISSEVPQNLSASRPQDRQFILSSKKLLLSDSGFYLCAWSVIEGQQFFGPGTRLTVL.

The CDR3 loop reads CASSFGSDEQYF. For the CDR3, the DNA is TGTGCCAGCAGTTTTGGTTCGGACGAGCAGTACTTC. The chain combines TRBV12-3 or TRBV12-4 with TRBJ2-7, with unresolved D. The ends were cut back, 3 bases at V and 5 bases at J, with 8 bases in the middle. This CDR3 is 12 amino acids long.